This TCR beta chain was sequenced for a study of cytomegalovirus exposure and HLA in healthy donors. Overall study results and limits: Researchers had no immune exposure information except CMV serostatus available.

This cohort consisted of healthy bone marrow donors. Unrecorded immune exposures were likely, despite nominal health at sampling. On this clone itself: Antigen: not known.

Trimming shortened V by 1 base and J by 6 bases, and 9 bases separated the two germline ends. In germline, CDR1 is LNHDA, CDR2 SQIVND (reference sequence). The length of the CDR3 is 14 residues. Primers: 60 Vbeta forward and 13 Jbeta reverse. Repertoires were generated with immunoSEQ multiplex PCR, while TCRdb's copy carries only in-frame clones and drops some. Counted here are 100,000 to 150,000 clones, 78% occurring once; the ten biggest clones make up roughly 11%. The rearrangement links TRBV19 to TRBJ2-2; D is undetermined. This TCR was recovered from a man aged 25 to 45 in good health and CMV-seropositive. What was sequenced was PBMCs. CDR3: CASSIAPRSGELFF. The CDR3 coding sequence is TGTGCCAGTAGTATAGCCCCTCGGTCCGGGGAGCTGTTTTTT.